The clone carrying this T cell receptor beta chain came up once. The sample belongs to a study of OX40 agonist ivuxolimab in advanced cancers. The V gene's germline CDR1 is ENHRY and CDR2 SYGVKD. The V end was cut by 2 bases, the J end by 4 bases, with 9 bases between. The CDR3 totals 14 residues. The table came from immunoSEQ multiplex PCR; TCRdb's copy has only in-frame clones and leaves some out. The sample has roughly 64,000 clones; roughly 84% are singletons. The sequence was obtained from an adult with an advanced solid tumor such as melanoma, head and neck, liver or kidney cancer. The chain is built from TRBV10-3 and TRBJ2-1; D gene ambiguous. This sample comprised CD4+ or CD8+ T cells sorted from blood, obtained in a trial of the OX40 agonist ivuxolimab. The CDR3 region has the DNA TGTGCCATCAGTGAGACCGTTAGTTACAATGAGCAGTTCTTC. This sequence encodes CAISETVSYNEQFF.